This is a list of T cell receptor beta chains from one sample in a study of Graves' ophthalmopathy and Graves' hyperthyroidism. TCRdb reanalysed the multiplex PCR reads using MiXCR and keeps one entry per CDR3 protein. The sample records about 400,000 distinct CDR3 sequences, about 18% being singletons. Sequenced material: peripheral blood. The receptors originated from a woman under 30 with Graves' ophthalmopathy. Each CDR3 is given with its conserved first and last residue. The D gene is left open where the match is weak. Clone size is stated in some rows and not others, as once, few, many or a class when expanded.

D gene	V gene	clone size	J gene	CDR3 protein	CDR3 DNA
TRBD1	TRBV6-5	many	TRBJ2-7	CASSYTGGTRDEQYF	TGTGCCAGCAGTTACACAGGGGGCACGAGGGACGAGCAGTACTTC
NA	TRBV7-8	NA	TRBJ1-2	CASSRNRDVATF	TGTGCCAGCAGCCGTAACAGGGATGTAGCCACCTTC
NA	TRBV7-2	many	TRBJ1-1	CASSLTGWGTEAFF	TGTGCCAGCAGCTTAACAGGGTGGGGCACTGAAGCTTTCTTT
NA	TRBV11-2	many	TRBJ2-7	CASSFGTGTSYEQYF	TGTGCCAGCAGTTTCGGGACGGGAACATCCTACGAGCAGTACTTC
NA	TRBV2	many	TRBJ1-1	CAKKERVPGANTEAFF	TGTGCCAAGAAAGAAAGGGTACCGGGAGCTAACACTGAAGCTTTCTTT
NA	TRBV25-1	many	TRBJ1-1	CASSASGTPRAFF	TGTGCCAGCAGTGCATCCGGGACCCCGAGGGCTTTCTTT
NA	TRBV5-1	many	TRBJ1-1	CASSFGAENTEAFF	TGCGCCAGCAGCTTTGGAGCGGAGAACACTGAAGCTTTCTTT
TRBD1	TRBV20-1	many	TRBJ1-5	CSAVAGTDNQPQHF	TGCAGTGCTGTGGCTGGGACAGATAATCAGCCCCAGCATTTT
NA	TRBV6-2/TRBV6-3	many	TRBJ1-1	CASILGGNTEAFF	TGTGCCAGCATTCTGGGGGGGAACACTGAAGCTTTCTTT
NA	TRBV28	many	TRBJ2-7	CASSLFTRGEGEQYF	TGTGCCAGCAGTTTATTTACAAGGGGCGAAGGGGAGCAGTACTTC
TRBD2	TRBV15	many	TRBJ2-3	CATSTGGVGTDTQYF	TGTGCCACCAGCACGGGAGGGGTGGGCACAGATACGCAGTATTTT
TRBD1	TRBV6-2/TRBV6-3	many	TRBJ1-3	CASSLTGTTGNTIYF	TGTGCCAGCAGCTTGACAGGGACAACTGGAAACACCATATATTTT
TRBD1	TRBV24-1	many	TRBJ2-4	CATSLIRGLNIAKNIQYF	TGTGCCACCAGCCTAATAAGGGGGCTCAACATAGCCAAAAACATTCAGTACTTC
NA	TRBV6-1	NA	TRBJ2-2	CASSPNVAGELFF	TGTGCCAGCAGCCCAAATGTAGCGGGGGAGCTGTTTTTT
TRBD1	TRBV28	many	TRBJ1-6	CASSLRGPVVSPLHF	TGTGCCAGCAGTTTAAGGGGGCCGGTAGTTTCACCCCTCCACTTT
TRBD1	TRBV20-1	many	TRBJ1-1	CSAKRADRGRTEAFF	TGCAGTGCTAAGAGAGCCGACAGGGGAAGGACTGAAGCTTTCTTT
TRBD2	TRBV11-2	many	TRBJ2-3	CASSLLASGSKDTQYF	TGTGCCAGCAGCTTGCTGGCTAGCGGGAGTAAAGATACGCAGTATTTT
TRBD2	TRBV6-1	many	TRBJ2-5	CASHETSGTGAQYF	TGTGCCAGCCACGAGACTAGCGGGACTGGGGCCCAGTACTTC
NA	TRBV6-5	many	TRBJ1-1	CASSYRSGGGGEAFF	TGTGCCAGCAGTTATCGGTCGGGGGGAGGCGGTGAAGCTTTCTTT
NA	TRBV2	many	TRBJ2-7	CASRIGTSYEQYF	TGTGCCAGCAGAATCGGGACATCCTACGAGCAGTACTTC
TRBD1	TRBV4-3	few	TRBJ2-1	CASSDRESSYNEQFF	TGCGCCAGCAGCGACAGGGAAAGCTCCTACAATGAGCAGTTCTTC
NA	TRBV28	NA	TRBJ1-1	CASSLGGGTPNTEAFF	TGTGCCAGCAGTTTAGGCGGGGGGACACCGAACACTGAAGCTTTCTTT
NA	TRBV28	many	TRBJ2-7	CATSGMDSEQYF	TGTGCCACCAGCGGCATGGACAGCGAGCAGTACTTC
NA	TRBV6-5	NA	TRBJ1-1	CASSYEIRNTEAFF	TGTGCCAGCAGTTACGAGATTAGGAACACTGAAGCTTTCTTT
TRBD2	TRBV6-1	NA	TRBJ2-7	CASSEAPKREVAYEQYF	TGTGCCAGCAGTGAAGCGCCTAAGCGGGAGGTAGCCTACGAGCAGTACTTC
TRBD1	TRBV6-1	many	TRBJ1-2	CASSEWGRGPGYGYTF	TGTGCCAGCAGTGAATGGGGCAGGGGGCCCGGCTATGGCTACACCTTC
NA	TRBV6-1	NA	TRBJ1-2	CASSGPGRRGGYTF	TGTGCCAGCAGTGGTCCGGGGCGACGGGGTGGCTACACCTTC
TRBD2	TRBV6-2/TRBV6-3	many	TRBJ2-5	CASSLTLAGGQETQYF	TGTGCCAGCAGCCTTACTTTAGCGGGAGGGCAAGAGACCCAGTACTTC
TRBD1	TRBV7-8	many	TRBJ2-2	CASSFGQGATGELFF	TGTGCCAGCAGCTTTGGACAGGGCGCAACCGGGGAGCTGTTTTTT
NA	TRBV20-1	many	TRBJ1-6	CSAKAGKGSPLHF	TGCAGTGCTAAGGCAGGGAAAGGTTCACCCCTCCACTTT
TRBD1	TRBV28	many	TRBJ2-2	CASTLRGRAGELFF	TGTGCCAGCACCCTGAGGGGGCGCGCCGGGGAGCTGTTTTTT
NA	TRBV30	many	TRBJ2-7	CAWSSGAYEQYF	TGTGCCTGGAGCTCGGGGGCCTACGAGCAGTACTTC
NA	TRBV28	many	TRBJ1-1	CASSFNGELVTEAFF	TGTGCCAGCAGTTTTAACGGGGAGTTAGTCACTGAAGCTTTCTTT
NA	TRBV6-2/TRBV6-3	many	TRBJ2-2	CASSPITGELFF	TGTGCCAGCAGCCCTATAACCGGGGAGCTGTTTTTT
TRBD2	TRBV11-2	many	TRBJ2-7	CASSLEPSGSPYEQYF	TGTGCCAGCAGCTTAGAACCTAGCGGGAGCCCCTACGAGCAGTACTTC
NA	TRBV18	many	TRBJ2-5	CASSPLGQIQETQYF	TGTGCCAGCTCACCCCTGGGACAAATCCAAGAGACCCAGTACTTC
NA	TRBV6-2/TRBV6-3	many	TRBJ2-7	CASSASAGHLHF	TGTGCCAGCAGTGCCTCCGCGGGACACCTCCACTTC
NA	TRBV19	many	TRBJ1-2	CASSTTARSYYGYTF	TGTGCCAGTAGTACGACTGCCCGTTCTTACTATGGCTACACCTTC
TRBD1	TRBV9	many	TRBJ2-2	CASSVALDRGFTGELFF	TGTGCCAGCAGCGTAGCCCTAGACAGGGGATTCACCGGGGAGCTGTTTTTT
NA	TRBV20-1	many	TRBJ1-5	CSASKDTFSNQPQHF	TGCAGTGCTAGTAAGGACACGTTTAGCAATCAGCCCCAGCATTTT